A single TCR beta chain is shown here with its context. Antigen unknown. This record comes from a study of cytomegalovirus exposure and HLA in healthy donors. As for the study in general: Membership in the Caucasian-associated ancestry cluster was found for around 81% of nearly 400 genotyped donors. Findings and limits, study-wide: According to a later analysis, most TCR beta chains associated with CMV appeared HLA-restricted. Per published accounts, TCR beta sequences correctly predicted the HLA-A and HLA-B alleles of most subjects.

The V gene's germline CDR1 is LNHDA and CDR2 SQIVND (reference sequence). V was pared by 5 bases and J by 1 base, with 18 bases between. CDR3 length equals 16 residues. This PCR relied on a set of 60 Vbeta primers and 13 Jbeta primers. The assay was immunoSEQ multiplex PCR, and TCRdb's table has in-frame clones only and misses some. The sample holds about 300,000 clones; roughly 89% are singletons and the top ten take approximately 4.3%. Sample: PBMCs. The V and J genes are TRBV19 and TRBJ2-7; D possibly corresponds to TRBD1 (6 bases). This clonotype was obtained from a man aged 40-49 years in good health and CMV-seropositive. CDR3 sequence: CASSPSSTGASYEQYF. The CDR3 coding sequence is TGTGCCAGTAGTCCCTCTTCGACAGGCGCATCCTACGAGCAGTACTTC.